The rows below give T cell receptor beta chains drawn from one sample of a study of blood T cell repertoires in COVID-19. Method: immunoSEQ multiplex PCR; TCRdb's copy keeps in-frame clones and lacks some. The table has 300,000 or so clones, about 90% seen once; the top ten hold under 7.5%. The sequenced sample consisted of peripheral blood. Source of these receptors: a man aged 18 to 35 who had recovered from COVID-19. Each CDR3 is given with its conserved first and last residue. The D gene is left open where the match is weak. Clone size is not always given. Where it is, it says once, few, many or a class for expanded clones.

j_call	v_call	d_call	clone_size	cdr3_aa	cdr3_nt
TRBJ2-5	TRBV3-1/TRBV3-2	TRBD2	.	CASSPGVGGTSSETQYF	TGTGCCAGCAGCCCGGGGGTGGGAGGGACTAGCAGCGAGACCCAGTACTTC
TRBJ2-2	TRBV7-8	TRBD1	.	CASSSTGGRLFF	TGTGCCAGCAGCTCAACAGGGGGCAGGCTGTTTTTT
TRBJ2-3	TRBV5-1	TRBD2	.	CASSSGLAHREGDTQYF	TGCGCCAGCAGCTCGGGACTAGCACATAGGGAGGGAGATACGCAGTATTTT
TRBJ2-7	TRBV25-1	TRBD1	.	CASRVGTGLGYEQYF	TGTGCCAGCAGGGTAGGGACAGGGTTAGGCTACGAGCAGTACTTC
TRBJ2-3	TRBV7-9	.	.	CASSPRDTQYF	TGTGCCAGCAGCCCCCGAGATACGCAGTATTTT
TRBJ1-5	TRBV19	TRBD1	.	CASTPPYRGLSHQPQHF	TGTGCCAGTACCCCCCCGTACAGGGGGCTTTCCCATCAGCCCCAGCATTTT
TRBJ2-5	TRBV7-3	TRBD2	.	CASSSQDGTSGGKTQYF	TGTGCCAGCAGCTCTCAGGACGGGACTAGCGGGGGAAAGACCCAGTACTTC
TRBJ2-5	TRBV9	TRBD1	.	CASSVVGTGGETQYF	TGTGCCAGCAGCGTAGTGGGGACAGGGGGAGAGACCCAGTACTTC
TRBJ2-1	TRBV25-1	TRBD2	.	CASSESRGILSNEQFF	TGTGCCAGCAGTGAATCGCGGGGGATACTTAGCAATGAGCAGTTCTTC
TRBJ2-5	TRBV25-1	.	.	CASSARQTVQETQYF	TGTGCCAGCAGTGCAAGACAGACGGTCCAAGAGACCCAGTACTTC
TRBJ1-5	TRBV6-6	TRBD1	.	CASSPGTGVSSNQPQHF	TGTGCCAGCAGTCCCGGGACAGGGGTGAGTAGCAATCAGCCCCAGCATTTT
TRBJ2-2	TRBV5-8	TRBD1	.	CASSVDRGLTGELFF	TGTGCCAGCAGCGTTGACAGGGGGCTCACCGGGGAGCTGTTTTTT
TRBJ2-3	TRBV11-3	.	.	CASSLGVGSTDTQYF	TGTGCCAGCAGCTTAGGAGTGGGCTCCACAGATACGCAGTATTTT
TRBJ2-1	TRBV12-3/TRBV12-4	.	.	CASSLNYEQFF	TGTGCCAGCAGTTTAAACTACGAGCAGTTCTTC
TRBJ2-7	TRBV9	.	.	CASSVDGRSYEQYF	TGTGCCAGCAGCGTAGATGGCAGAAGTTACGAGCAGTACTTC
TRBJ2-2	TRBV12-3/TRBV12-4	.	.	CASSLRGTGELFF	TGTGCCAGCAGTTTACGGGGCACCGGGGAGCTGTTTTTT
TRBJ2-3	TRBV11-2	TRBD2	.	CASSVLAGDTQYF	TGTGCCAGCAGCGTACTAGCGGGAGATACGCAGTATTTT
TRBJ2-7	TRBV23-1	.	.	CASSQSSPAGPYEQYF	TGCGCCAGCAGTCAATCCAGTCCTGCTGGGCCCTACGAGCAGTACTTC
TRBJ1-2	TRBV29-1	TRBD1	.	CSVIDRGGPDGYTF	TGCAGCGTTATAGACAGGGGGGGTCCCGATGGCTACACCTTC
TRBJ2-5	TRBV6-1	TRBD1	.	CASSARTGERGETQYF	TGTGCCAGCAGTGCCCGCACAGGGGAACGAGGAGAGACCCAGTACTTC
TRBJ1-4	TRBV19	.	.	CASMGKRGHDTEKLFF	TGTGCCAGTATGGGGAAAAGGGGACACGACACCGAAAAACTGTTTTTT
TRBJ2-7	TRBV11-2	TRBD2	few	CASSSGLAGGWNEQYF	TGTGCCAGCAGCTCGGGACTAGCGGGAGGATGGAACGAGCAGTACTTC
TRBJ1-2	TRBV3-1/TRBV3-2	TRBD1	.	CASSNQGATGGGYTF	TGTGCCAGCAGCAACCAGGGGGCCACAGGAGGAGGCTACACCTTC
TRBJ1-2	TRBV6-2/TRBV6-3	.	once	CASSPHRTKRNYGYTF	TGTGCCAGCAGCCCACACAGGACCAAACGAAACTATGGCTACACCTTC
TRBJ2-5	TRBV20-1	TRBD2	.	CSASGGETQYF	TGCAGTGCTAGCGGGGGGGAGACCCAGTACTTC
TRBJ1-5	TRBV7-9	.	.	CASSLRDQPQHF	TGTGCCAGCAGCTTACGGGATCAGCCCCAGCATTTT
TRBJ1-1	TRBV2	.	.	CASYRQAGSTEAFF	TGTGCCAGCTATCGTCAGGCGGGGAGCACTGAAGCTTTCTTT
TRBJ2-3	TRBV18	TRBD1	.	CASSPNRGLPDTQYF	TGTGCCAGCTCACCGAACAGGGGGCTACCAGATACGCAGTATTTT
TRBJ2-7	TRBV7-8	.	.	CASSPGAGTYSYEQYF	TGTGCCAGCAGCCCGGGAGCGGGTACGTACTCCTACGAGCAGTACTTC
TRBJ1-6	TRBV5-6	.	.	CASSFGGLSSPLHF	TGTGCCAGCAGCTTCGGGGGGCTTAGTTCACCCCTCCACTTT
TRBJ2-3	TRBV3-1/TRBV3-2	.	.	CASAGASTDTQYF	TGTGCCAGCGCAGGGGCAAGCACAGATACGCAGTATTTT
TRBJ2-5	TRBV5-4	.	.	CASSLGDEETQYF	TGTGCCAGCAGCTTAGGAGACGAAGAGACCCAGTACTTC
TRBJ2-1	TRBV11-2	.	once	CASTIDSYNEQFF	TGTGCCAGCACCATTGACAGCTACAATGAGCAGTTCTTC
TRBJ1-1	TRBV11-2	.	.	CASSFVQDTEAFF	TGTGCCAGCAGCTTCGTCCAGGACACTGAAGCTTTCTTT
TRBJ2-7	TRBV2	.	.	CASSGGGTYEQYF	TGTGCCAGCAGTGGTGGCGGAACCTACGAGCAGTACTTC
TRBJ2-7	TRBV7-8	.	.	CAISYPGLYEQYF	TGTGCCATTAGTTATCCAGGACTCTACGAGCAGTACTTC
TRBJ2-6	TRBV7-9	TRBD1	.	CAGTRQGLTNVLTF	TGTGCCGGGACGCGACAGGGGTTAACCAACGTCCTGACTTTC
TRBJ1-6	TRBV4-1	.	.	CASSQDGSWAASPLHF	TGCGCCAGCAGCCAAGATGGTTCTTGGGCCGCATCACCCCTCCACTTT
TRBJ2-7	TRBV29-1	.	.	CSGKTGNSYEQYF	TGCAGCGGAAAAACGGGAAATTCCTACGAGCAGTACTTC
TRBJ2-1	TRBV6-4	.	.	CASSDRTSGNEQFF	TGTGCCAGCAGTGACCGGACAAGTGGCAATGAGCAGTTCTTC
TRBJ2-3	TRBV4-3	.	.	CASSQGAGNTDTQYF	TGCGCCAGCAGCCAAGGGGCAGGGAACACAGATACGCAGTATTTT
TRBJ1-2	TRBV19	TRBD1	.	CASSIGTGLGVNYGYTF	TGTGCCAGTAGTATCGGGACAGGCCTCGGGGTTAACTATGGCTACACCTTC
TRBJ1-1	TRBV19	TRBD1	.	CASSTRQGARGTEAFF	TGTGCCAGTAGTACAAGACAGGGGGCTCGGGGTACTGAAGCTTTCTTT
TRBJ1-2	TRBV5-4	.	once	CASSLTGSLGYTF	TGTGCCAGCAGCTTGACAGGGTCATTGGGCTACACCTTC
TRBJ1-1	TRBV4-1	TRBD1	.	CASSYFGDREAFF	TGCGCCAGCAGCTACTTCGGGGACAGGGAAGCTTTCTTT
TRBJ1-1	TRBV19	TRBD1	.	CASNQGARSTEAFF	TGTGCCAGTAATCAGGGGGCGCGGAGCACTGAAGCTTTCTTT
TRBJ2-7	TRBV7-9	TRBD2	.	CASSLLKVVAGGDNEQYF	TGTGCCAGCAGCTTATTAAAGGTGGTAGCGGGAGGCGACAACGAGCAGTACTTC
TRBJ2-2	TRBV2	.	.	CASFRNTGELFF	TGTGCCAGCTTCAGAAACACCGGGGAGCTGTTTTTT
TRBJ2-7	TRBV30	.	.	CAWSVVGLASYEQYF	TGTGCCTGGAGTGTAGTAGGTCTAGCGTCCTACGAGCAGTACTTC
TRBJ1-5	TRBV28	.	.	CASGPPLGPNREKRQPQHF	TGTGCCAGCGGGCCCCCTCTAGGTCCAAACAGGGAGAAACGTCAGCCCCAGCATTTT
TRBJ1-2	TRBV27	.	few	CASSFGSRPGAGGSGYTF	TGTGCCAGCAGTTTTGGATCTCGGCCGGGGGCGGGCGGGAGTGGCTACACCTTC
TRBJ1-5	TRBV7-2	TRBD1	.	CASSPGQGTKPQHF	TGTGCCAGCAGCCCTGGACAGGGAACGAAGCCCCAGCATTTT